A single sample is the source of the 15 T cell receptor beta chains below, sequenced in a study of T-cell memory formation after mild COVID-19. TCRdb itself ran the 5' RACE reads through MiXCR, one entry per CDR3 protein. The data show under 200,000 distinct CDR3 sequences, roughly a third seen once. The sample taken for sequencing was PBMCs or a T cell subset sorted from them (not recorded which). These receptors all come from an adult woman who had mild COVID-19 (a few samples of this study predate the infection). Cell type and time point are not known.

V is TRBV5-1 and J is TRBJ1-2; D is possibly TRBD1 (6 bases). CDR1 and CDR2 from the germline V gene are SGHRS and YFSETQ. V lost 7 bases, J lost 2 bases, and 15 bases lay in between. The CDR3 runs to 14 residues. DNA for the CDR3: TGCGCCAGCTCCCCTAAGGACAGCAACTATGGCTACACCTTC. Translation: CASSPKDSNYGYTF. The whole variable domain, filled in from reference TRBV5-1 and TRBJ1-2, reads KAGVTQTPRYLIKTRGQQVTLSCSPISGHRSVSWYQQTPGQGLQFLFEYFSETQRNKGNFPGRFSGRQFSNSRSEMNVSTLELGDSALYLCASSPKDSNYGYTFGSGTRLTVV.

The count of this clonotype is one. V and J are TRBV24-1 and TRBJ1-5; 7 nucleotides agree with TRBD1. The CDR3 sequence is 16 residues long. After removal of 3 bases from V and 6 bases from J, the junction contained 10 bases not matched to a gene. Per germline, CDR1 KGHDR and CDR2 SFDVKD. The CDR3 sequence: CATSDPTLTGPQPQHF. The CDR3 DNA follows: TGTGCCACCAGTGATCCGACTCTGACAGGGCCTCAGCCCCAGCATTTT.

The V and J genes are TRBV7-9 and TRBJ2-1; no clear D. Trimming removed 0 bases from V and 8 bases from J, with 11 bases in between. Germline V gene sequence: CDR1 SEHNR, CDR2 FQNEAQ (reference sequence). The CDR3 is made up of 14 amino acids. For the CDR3, the DNA is TGTGCCAGCAGCTTAGCGGGAACGAGTTATGAGCAGTTCTTC. Protein sequence: CASSLAGTSYEQFF.

This clonotype was picked up a small number of times. The J gene is TRBJ2-3, the V gene TRBV9; no definite D call. Germline V lookup: CDR1 SGDLS, CDR2 YYNGEE. Trimming took off 7 bases at V and 0 bases at J, with 9 bases between the two ends. CDR3 length: 13 amino acids. Written as DNA, the CDR3 is TGTGCCAGCGGACCTGTGAGCACAGATACGCAGTATTTT. It encodes CASGPVSTDTQYF.

This clonotype was seen more than once but under ten times. The rearrangement joins TRBV3-1 to TRBJ1-2; D is perhaps TRBD1 (6 bases). Trimming left V 11 bases short and J 4 bases short, with 11 bases between. Per germline, CDR1 LGHDT and CDR2 YNNKEL (reference sequence). CDR3 length: 11 amino acids. The CDR3: CASGTSYGYTF. The CDR3 nucleotides are TGTGCCTCCGGGACATCCTATGGCTACACCTTC.

The chain employs TRBV2 and TRBJ2-7; TRBD1 is a possible D gene (6 bases). V gave up 6 bases and J gave up 4 bases, with 13 bases separating them. CDR3 size: 13 residues. The germline CDR1 and CDR2 sequences are SNHLY and FYNNEI. The CDR3 here is CASSTTGQYEQYF. In nucleotides, the CDR3 is TGTGCCAGCAGCACAACCGGACAGTACGAGCAGTACTTC.

The chain recombines TRBV12-3 or TRBV12-4 with TRBJ1-1; a possible D gene is TRBD1 (6 bases). V lost 5 bases to trimming and J lost 5 bases, with 15 bases between them. This CDR3 has 14 residues. The CDR3 loop is CASSLQGLITEAFF. CDR3 DNA sequence: TGTGCCAGCAGTCTACAGGGTTTGATAACTGAAGCTTTCTTT.

This clonotype turned up a few times. The rearrangement links TRBV4-1 to TRBJ2-3, with a weak D call TRBD1 (5 bases). Germline V CDR1 and CDR2: MGHRA, YSYEKL. Deletions cut 3 bases from V and 0 bases from J, with 13 bases between. The CDR3 length is 16 residues. In DNA form, the CDR3 reads TGCGCCAGCAGCCATTACCAGGGTTTGAGCACAGATACGCAGTATTTT. Residues: CASSHYQGLSTDTQYF.

The rearrangement uses TRBV6-1 and TRBJ1-1; D gene uncertain. CDR1 MNHNS and CDR2 SASEGT come from the germline V gene. Trimming removed 5 bases at V and 1 base at J, with 8 bases between. The CDR3 covers 13 residues. This CDR3 reads CASSKQTNTEAFF. CDR3 DNA: TGTGCCAGCAGTAAACAGACGAACACTGAAGCTTTCTTT.

V is TRBV3-1 and J is TRBJ1-3, with 8 bases fitting TRBD1. Per the germline V gene, CDR1 is LGHDT and CDR2 is YNNKEL (reference sequence). This CDR3 region has 14 residues. V lost 7 bases and J lost 7; bases outside the gene matches: 9. CDR3 in amino acids: CASMLQGVANTIYF. Written as DNA, the CDR3 is TGTGCCAGCATGCTACAGGGGGTGGCGAACACCATATATTTT. The full variable domain, completed using reference TRBV3-1 and TRBJ1-3, is DTAVSQTPKYLVTQMGNDKSIKCEQNLGHDTMYWYKQDSKKFLKIMFSYNNKELIINETVPNRFSPKSPDKAHLNLHINSLELGDSAVYFCASMLQGVANTIYFGEGSWLTVV.

This chain connects TRBV7-9 to TRBJ2-7; the D gene is possibly TRBD2 (6 bases). CDR3 length: 14 residues. CDR1 and CDR2 from the germline V gene are SEHNR and FQNEAQ (reference sequence). V shed 5 bases and J shed 2 bases, with 13 bases lying between them. The CDR3 is CASSPDGSPYEQYF. Written as DNA, the CDR3 is TGTGCCAGCAGCCCGGACGGGAGCCCCTACGAGCAGTACTTC.

The rearrangement links TRBV7-8 to TRBJ1-1; TRBD1 matches at 8 bases. Unmatched junction bases numbered 7, after V lost 4 bases and J lost 6 bases. This CDR3 has 14 residues. Germline V gene data show CDR1 as SGHVS and CDR2 as FQNEAQ. DNA of the CDR3: TGTGCCAGCAGCTCCCGACAGGGGTCCCCTGAAGCTTTCTTT. Translation: CASSSRQGSPEAFF.

This clonotype showed up many times. CDR3 sequence reads: CAISDRDRVILDTEAFF. DNA for the CDR3: TGTGCCATCAGTGACCGGGACAGGGTCATATTGGACACTGAAGCTTTCTTT. V and J are TRBV10-3 and TRBJ1-1; 9 nucleotides agree with TRBD1. The CDR3 consists of 17 residues. J gave up 3 bases and V 3 bases, and 11 bases lay outside the gene matches. Per germline, CDR1 ENHRY and CDR2 SYGVKD.

V is TRBV24-1 and J is TRBJ2-3, with TRBD2 matching over 15 bases. Germline CDR1 KGHDR, CDR2 SFDVKD. The J segment lost 3 bases and the V segment lost 9 bases, leaving 9 bases of the junction unmatched. The CDR3 runs to 17 residues. The CDR3 is CATEQGLAGGGTDTQYF. As DNA, the CDR3 is TGTGCCACCGAACAGGGACTAGCGGGAGGAGGAACAGATACGCAGTATTTT.

This clonotype occurred a few times. This chain links TRBV20-1 with TRBJ1-2; perhaps TRBD1 as D (5 bases). This CDR3 has 14 residues. V shed 0 bases and J shed 1 base, with 9 bases lying between them. Germline CDR1 is DFQATT and CDR2 is SNEGSKA (reference sequence). CDR3 nucleotides: TGCAGTGCTAGAGATCAGGGCAGTAACTATGGCTACACCTTC. Encoded protein: CSARDQGSNYGYTF.